This TCR beta chain comes out of a study of T cell repertoires in cytomegalovirus infection. Overall study context: In public TCR beta signatures, there were indications of both CMV infection and matching HLA type.

Germline V gene lookup returns CDR1 LNHNV and CDR2 YYDKDF (reference sequence). V was pared by 5 bases and J by 11 bases, with 20 bases between. The CDR3 spans 14 residues. MiXCR, run by TCRdb on the reads, gives a single entry per CDR3 protein. The sample has approximately 770,000 distinct CDR3 sequences; about 27% are singletons. On this clonotype itself: Antigen specificity is unknown.

The material sequenced was cultured CD8+ T cells from PBMCs, taken from culture after CMV antigen stimulation. The rearrangement links TRBV15 to TRBJ2-3; TRBD1 might be the D (6 bases). This clonotype was obtained from a human donor in good health (CMV status not recorded). Some clones in this sample may be carry-over from other donors' samples. This CDR3 is CATSARLQGDLQYF. The CDR3 DNA reads as TGTGCCACCAGCGCGAGATTACAGGGAGATTTGCAGTATTTT.